One sample yielded the 13 T cell receptor beta chains listed below, sequenced in a study of cytomegalovirus exposure and HLA in healthy donors. Vbeta (60) and Jbeta (13) primers were used in the PCR. Sequencing used immunoSEQ multiplex PCR; TCRdb keeps in-frame clones, though not all of them. Here the sample spans 130,000 or so clones, about three quarters being singletons. Sequenced material: PBMCs. These TCRs come from a woman aged 40 to 55 in good health and CMV-seronegative.

The chain combines TRBV7-2 with TRBJ1-1; 7 bases fit TRBD1. The CDR3 has 17 residues. Germline CDR1 reads SGHTA; CDR2 reads FQGNSA. The ends lost 0 bases at V and 7 bases at J; junction bases unmatched: 14. The CDR3 region is CASSLAIRGTLRSEAFF. CDR3 coding DNA: TGTGCCAGCAGCTTAGCGATCAGGGGGACACTCCGGAGTGAAGCTTTCTTT.

This rearrangement joins TRBV27 to TRBJ2-1, with D possibly TRBD1 on 6 matching bases. V was clipped by 2 bases and J by 6 bases, with 17 bases between them. The CDR3 contains 16 residues. Germline lookup yields CDR1 MNHEY and CDR2 SMNVEV (reference sequence). The CDR3 nucleotides read TGTGCCAGCAGTTTAAGAACAACAGGGTGGGGCAATGAGCAGTTCTTC. Its translation: CASSLRTTGWGNEQFF.

This chain joins TRBV2 and TRBJ2-1; TRBD2 matches 12 bases. V was pared by 6 bases and J by 8 bases, with 5 bases of the junction left unmatched. CDR3 length: 14 amino acids. Germline V lookup: CDR1 SNHLY, CDR2 FYNNEI. CDR3 residues: CASRTSGSSDEQFF. DNA of the CDR3: TGTGCCAGCAGGACTAGCGGGAGTAGCGATGAGCAGTTCTTC.

The chain recombines TRBV27 with TRBJ1-2; 7 bases line up with TRBD1. The CDR3 is made up of 12 amino acids. In germline, CDR1 is MNHEY, CDR2 SMNVEV (reference sequence). Trimming cost V 8 bases and J 4 bases; bases outside gene matches: 4. The CDR3 region is CASGGGSYGYTF. CDR3 DNA sequence: TGTGCCAGCGGAGGGGGCAGCTATGGCTACACCTTC.

The chain employs TRBV28 and TRBJ1-2; maybe TRBD1 (5 bases). Germline assignment: CDR1 MDHEN and CDR2 SYDVKM. V lost 4 bases, J lost 4 bases, and 16 bases lay in between. The CDR3 runs 15 residues. The chain's CDR3 is CASSSRQPLFYGYTF. DNA for the CDR3: TGTGCCAGCAGTTCCCGACAGCCCCTTTTCTATGGCTACACCTTC.

The chain uses TRBV5-1 and TRBJ2-2; 7 nucleotides line up with TRBD2. The CDR3 extends over 13 amino acids. V lost 5 bases and J lost 8; bases outside the gene matches: 6. Germline assignment: CDR1 SGHRS and CDR2 YFSETQ. CDR3 nucleotides: TGCGCCAGCAGACCTACTAGCGATGGGGAGCTGTTTTTT. Its protein is CASRPTSDGELFF.

The J gene is TRBJ2-7, the V gene TRBV7-6; TRBD1 matches 7 bases. From germline, CDR1 is SGHVS and CDR2 FNYEAQ. J was trimmed by 0 bases and V by 6 bases; bases with no gene match: 2. The CDR3 totals 13 residues. The CDR3 DNA reads TGTGCCAGCAGTCGGGACAGCTCCTACGAGCAGTACTTC. Translated: CASSRDSSYEQYF. Filled out from reference TRBV7-6 and TRBJ2-7, the complete variable domain reads GAGVSQSPRYKVTKRGQDVALRCDPISGHVSLYWYRQALGQGPEFLTYFNYEAQQDKSGLPNDRFSAERPEGSISTLTIQRTEQRDSAMYRCASSRDSSYEQYFGPGTRLTVT.

The chain links TRBV28 to TRBJ2-2; TRBD2 agrees at 7 bases. The CDR3 is made up of 15 amino acids. With V trimmed by 1 base and J by 3 bases, 2 bases remained unmatched. Germline lookup yields CDR1 MDHEN and CDR2 SYDVKM. The DNA of the CDR3 is TGTGCCAGCAGTTTATTGGCGGGAGACACCGGGGAGCTGTTTTTT. Its protein is CASSLLAGDTGELFF.

The chain is built from TRBV4-1 and TRBJ1-2; D is unclear. Germline CDR1 MGHRA, CDR2 YSYEKL. V dropped 1 base and J dropped 0 bases, with 12 bases sitting between them. This CDR3 region has 16 residues. CDR3 nucleotides: TGCGCCAGCAGCCAAGGGAGGGCCTATTCTAACTATGGCTACACCTTC. Protein product: CASSQGRAYSNYGYTF.

The gene calls are TRBV27 and TRBJ2-3, with TRBD2 matching 12 bases. J gave up 4 bases and V 5 bases, and 7 bases lay outside the gene matches. The germline gives CDR1 MNHEY, CDR2 SMNVEV (reference sequence). This CDR3 region has 16 residues. The CDR3 is CASSPGLAGRPDTQYF. The CDR3 DNA reads TGTGCCAGCAGTCCCGGACTAGCGGGGAGACCAGATACGCAGTATTTT.

V usage is TRBV25-1 and J usage is TRBJ2-7, with 11 bases lining up with TRBD2. The V gene's germline CDR1 is MGHDK and CDR2 SYGVNS. The V gene end was trimmed by 5 bases and the J gene end by 4 bases; junction bases not matched to a gene: 10. The CDR3 totals 16 residues. CDR3 DNA: TGTGCCAGCAGTCCCCGACTAGCGGGACGACTTTACGAGCAGTACTTC. This sequence encodes CASSPRLAGRLYEQYF.

The table lists this clone with a few counts. V usage is TRBV11-2 and J usage is TRBJ2-3, with TRBD1 matching over 8 bases. Losses at the gene ends were 4 bases for V and 4 bases for J; bases not matched to a gene: 10. The CDR3 is 16 amino acids. CDR1 is SGHAT and CDR2 is FQNNGV in the germline V gene. The CDR3 spells CASSSRDRGVSDTQYF. The DNA of the CDR3 is TGTGCCAGCAGCTCCCGAGACAGGGGAGTTTCAGATACGCAGTATTTT.

This chain links TRBV27 with TRBJ2-3; 8 bases line up with TRBD2. Germline V gives CDR1 MNHEY, CDR2 SMNVEV (reference sequence). After removal of 4 bases from V and 1 base from J, the junction contained 7 bases not matched to a gene. This CDR3 spans 16 amino acids. The CDR3: CASSSPSGLGTDTQYF. The CDR3 nucleotides are TGTGCCAGCAGTTCCCCTAGCGGGTTAGGCACAGATACGCAGTATTTT.